This T cell receptor beta chain was retrieved from a study of T cell clones after liver transplantation. TCRdb's copy holds only in-frame clones and misses some; the assay was immunoSEQ multiplex PCR. The sample includes some 120,000 clones, about nine tenths of them seen just once. This clone was seen once. The CDR3 has 16 amino acids. CDR1 and CDR2 from the germline V gene are MDHEN and SYDVKM. With V trimmed by 4 bases and J by 2 bases, 9 bases remained unmatched. The chain joins TRBV28 to TRBJ2-3; 7 bases are shared with TRBD1. This clonotype was sampled from a human patient who received a liver transplant. The T cells may come from the graft donor. This material consisted of CD4+ T cells from blood, taken 12 months after liver transplant. CDR3 sequence (DNA): TGTGCCAGCAGTTCCGGGACAGCCCTTTTCACAGATACGCAGTATTTT. Protein: CASSSGTALFTDTQYF.